What follows are 17 T cell receptor beta chains derived from one specimen sequenced in a study of blood T cell repertoires in COVID-19. Libraries were prepared by immunoSEQ multiplex PCR; TCRdb keeps only in-frame clonotypes and omits some of them. The repertoire has 130,000 to 150,000 clones, roughly 86% of them found once; the top ten carry about 1.7%. Sequenced sample: peripheral blood. The receptors were gathered from a man in his sixties or seventies with acute or convalescent COVID-19.

This sequence joins TRBV3-1 (or the pseudogene TRBV3-2) and TRBJ1-2, with D maybe TRBD1 (5 bases). The CDR3 loop spans 16 amino acids. The germline V gene has CDR1 LGHDT and CDR2 YNNKEL (reference sequence). V dropped 4 bases and J dropped 4 bases, with 19 bases sitting between them. This chain's CDR3 is CASSPQGGAPVYGYTF. Here the CDR3 DNA reads TGTGCCAGCAGCCCCCAAGGAGGGGCCCCTGTCTATGGCTACACCTTC.

Only a few counts were recorded for this clone. V and J are TRBV30 and TRBJ2-7; 8 bases align to TRBD2. Losses at the gene ends were 2 bases for V and 3 bases for J; bases not matched to a gene: 15. The length of the CDR3 is 17 residues. CDR1 is GTSNPN, CDR2 SVGIG, per germline (reference sequence). Here the CDR3 reads CAWSPLGGGRHGYEQYF. The DNA for the CDR3 is TGTGCCTGGAGTCCCCTTGGGGGCGGGAGGCACGGCTACGAGCAGTACTTC.

This chain connects TRBV4-1 to TRBJ1-1, with 7 bases aligning to TRBD1. Germline V gene sequence: CDR1 MGHRA, CDR2 YSYEKL. The CDR3 is 15 amino acids. Trimming cost V 6 bases and J 5 bases; bases outside gene matches: 12. CDR3 in amino acids: CASSETGLVKTEAFF. The CDR3 nucleotides are TGCGCCAGCAGTGAGACAGGGTTGGTAAAAACTGAAGCTTTCTTT.

The chain uses TRBV3-1 (or the pseudogene TRBV3-2) and TRBJ2-1; 8 nucleotides line up with TRBD2. CDR1 is LGHDT and CDR2 is YNNKEL in the germline V gene (reference sequence). CDR3 length: 16 residues. With 4 bases clipped from V and 0 bases from J, the junction kept 5 bases outside the gene matches. CDR3 sequence reads: CASSPELAASYNEQFF. The DNA for the CDR3 is TGTGCCAGCAGCCCGGAACTAGCGGCCTCCTACAATGAGCAGTTCTTC.

V is TRBV5-8 and J is TRBJ2-2, with 9 bases lining up with TRBD1. This CDR3 comprises 14 residues. Germline V gives CDR1 SGHTS, CDR2 YDEGEE. Trimming at V came to 3 bases and at J to 7 bases, leaving 4 bases not matched to a gene. The CDR3 DNA reads as TGTGCCAGCAGCTCGGACAGGGGTGTCGGGGAGCTGTTTTTT. It encodes CASSSDRGVGELFF.

This sequence joins TRBV19 and TRBJ1-3; perhaps TRBD1 as D (5 bases). The CDR3 consists of 16 residues. Germline V lookup: CDR1 LNHDA, CDR2 SQIVND (reference sequence). V was pared by 5 bases and J by 4 bases, with 18 bases between. CDR3 amino acids: CASSATGTKGGNTIYF. CDR3 coding DNA: TGTGCCAGTAGTGCAACCGGGACTAAGGGAGGAAACACCATATATTTT.

This rearrangement joins TRBV3-1 (or the pseudogene TRBV3-2) to TRBJ2-1; TRBD1 agrees at 9 bases. Germline loops: CDR1 LGHDT, CDR2 YNNKEL (reference sequence). The J segment lost 7 bases and the V segment lost 1 base, leaving 8 bases of the junction unmatched. This CDR3 spans 16 amino acids. The CDR3 loop reads CASSQVGTGNWNEQFF. Here the CDR3 DNA reads TGTGCCAGCAGCCAAGTAGGGACAGGGAATTGGAATGAGCAGTTCTTC.

This chain uses TRBV5-1 with TRBJ2-2; D call uncertain. The length of the CDR3 is 15 residues. The V end was cut by 1 base, the J end by 0 bases, with 7 bases between. Germline V gives CDR1 SGHRS, CDR2 YFSETQ. The CDR3 DNA sequence: TGCGCCAGCAGCTTGAACAGACCGAACACCGGGGAGCTGTTTTTT. This sequence encodes CASSLNRPNTGELFF.

This chain connects TRBV28 to TRBJ1-1, with D tentatively TRBD1 (6 bases). Per germline, CDR1 MDHEN and CDR2 SYDVKM. V was pared by 5 bases and J by 0 bases, with 16 bases between. CDR3 length: 16 residues. The CDR3, as DNA: TGTGCCAGCAGTAGGAACCCGGGGGGCCTGAACACTGAAGCTTTCTTT. Its protein product is CASSRNPGGLNTEAFF.

V usage is TRBV6-6 and J usage is TRBJ2-5, with 8 nucleotides matching TRBD1. Trimming cost V 3 bases and J 1 base; bases outside gene matches: 4. This CDR3 contains 15 residues. Germline V gene sequence: CDR1 MNHNY, CDR2 SVGAGI (reference sequence). CDR3 protein: CASSYQQGAQETQYF. The CDR3, as DNA: TGTGCCAGCAGTTATCAGCAGGGGGCCCAAGAGACCCAGTACTTC.

The V and J genes are TRBV10-3 and TRBJ2-5; tentatively, D is TRBD2 (5 bases). CDR1 is ENHRY and CDR2 is SYGVKD in the germline V gene. This CDR3 is built from 14 residues. Trimming cost V 5 bases and J 5 bases, with 15 bases left between them. The DNA for the CDR3 is TGTGCCATCAGTAGCGGTTCCGCGGGTGAGACCCAGTACTTC. Amino acids: CAISSGSAGETQYF.

The chain employs TRBV6-4 and TRBJ1-1, with TRBD1 matching 9 bases. The CDR3 covers 15 residues. Germline CDR1 reads MRHNA; CDR2 reads SNTAGT. V was clipped by 6 bases and J by 4 bases; unmatched bases: 9. The CDR3 sequence is CASRGQGTSGTEAFF. The CDR3 DNA sequence: TGTGCCAGCAGGGGACAGGGTACGTCTGGCACTGAAGCTTTCTTT.

The gene calls are TRBV7-9 and TRBJ2-7; 9 nucleotides agree with TRBD1. CDR3 length: 15 amino acids. Trimming cost V 1 base and J 6 bases; bases outside gene matches: 7. Germline CDR1 is SEHNR and CDR2 is FQNEAQ (reference sequence). CDR3: CASSLDGTGLGEQYF. The CDR3 DNA is TGTGCCAGCAGCTTAGATGGGACAGGGTTGGGCGAGCAGTACTTC.

V usage is TRBV29-1 and J usage is TRBJ1-2; a weak D match, TRBD1 (5 bases). Germline V gene data show CDR1 as SQVTM and CDR2 as ANQGSEA. The V end lost 6 bases, the J end lost 0 bases, and 17 bases lay between the germline ends. CDR3 length: 15 amino acids. The chain's CDR3 is CSVSPTVPANYGYTF. CDR3 in DNA: TGCAGCGTCTCCCCGACAGTCCCAGCTAACTATGGCTACACCTTC. Filled out from reference TRBV29-1 and TRBJ1-2, the complete variable domain reads SAVISQKPSRDICQRGTSLTIQCQVDSQVTMMFWYRQQPGQSLTLIATANQGSEATYESGFVIDKFPISRPNLTFSTLTVSNMSPEDSSIYLCSVSPTVPANYGYTFGSGTRLTVV.

The chain uses TRBV19 and TRBJ1-2, with 7 bases aligning to TRBD1. Germline V gives CDR1 LNHDA, CDR2 SQIVND (reference sequence). The length of the CDR3 is 15 residues. The trim removed 2 bases at V and 1 base at J, leaving 4 bases unmatched. CDR3: CASSIRGQGNYGYTF. The CDR3 DNA follows: TGTGCCAGTAGTATAAGGGGGCAAGGTAACTATGGCTACACCTTC.

The chain has TRBV3-1 (or the pseudogene TRBV3-2) and TRBJ1-6; weak D call: TRBD1 (5 bases). In germline, CDR1 is LGHDT, CDR2 YNNKEL (reference sequence). CDR3 length: 14 amino acids. V lost 0 bases, J lost 9 bases, and 9 bases lay in between. This CDR3 is CASSQDRGGSPLHF. Written as DNA, the CDR3 is TGTGCCAGCAGCCAAGATCGCGGGGGTTCACCCCTCCACTTT.

V and J are TRBV6-2 or TRBV6-3 and TRBJ2-2; 7 bases align to TRBD1. V was clipped by 6 bases and J by 6 bases; unmatched bases: 10. Germline CDR1 is MNHEY and CDR2 is SVGEGT. This CDR3 is 15 amino acids long. The chain's CDR3 is CASSRRGNVAGELFF. The CDR3 DNA follows: TGTGCCAGCAGCCGCAGGGGGAATGTAGCCGGGGAGCTGTTTTTT.